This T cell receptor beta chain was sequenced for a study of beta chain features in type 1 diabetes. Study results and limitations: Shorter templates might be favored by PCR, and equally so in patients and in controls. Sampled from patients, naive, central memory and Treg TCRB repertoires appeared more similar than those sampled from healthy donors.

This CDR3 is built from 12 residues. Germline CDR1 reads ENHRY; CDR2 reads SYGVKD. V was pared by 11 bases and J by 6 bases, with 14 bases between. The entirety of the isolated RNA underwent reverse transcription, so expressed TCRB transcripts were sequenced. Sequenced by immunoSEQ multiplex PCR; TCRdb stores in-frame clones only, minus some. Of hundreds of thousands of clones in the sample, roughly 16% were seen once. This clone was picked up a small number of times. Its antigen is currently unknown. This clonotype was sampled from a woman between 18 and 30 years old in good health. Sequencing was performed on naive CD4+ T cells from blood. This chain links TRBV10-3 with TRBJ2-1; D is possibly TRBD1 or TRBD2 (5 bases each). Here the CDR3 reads CASGTKSNEQFF. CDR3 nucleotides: TGTGCCTCCGGGACCAAATCCAATGAGCAGTTCTTC.